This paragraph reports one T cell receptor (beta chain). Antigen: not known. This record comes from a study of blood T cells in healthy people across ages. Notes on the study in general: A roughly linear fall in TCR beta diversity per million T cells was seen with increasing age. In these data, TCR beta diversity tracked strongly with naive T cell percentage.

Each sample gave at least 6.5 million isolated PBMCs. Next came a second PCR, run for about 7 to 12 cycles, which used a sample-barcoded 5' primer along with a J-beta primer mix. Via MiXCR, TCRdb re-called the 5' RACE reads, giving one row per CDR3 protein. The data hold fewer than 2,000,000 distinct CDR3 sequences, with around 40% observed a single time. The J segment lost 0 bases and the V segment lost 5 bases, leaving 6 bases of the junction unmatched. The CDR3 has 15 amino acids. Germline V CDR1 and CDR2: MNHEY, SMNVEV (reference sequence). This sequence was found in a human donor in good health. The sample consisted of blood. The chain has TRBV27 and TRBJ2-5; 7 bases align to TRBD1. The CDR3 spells CASSTLGQYQETQYF. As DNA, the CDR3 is TGTGCCAGCAGTACATTGGGACAGTACCAAGAGACCCAGTACTTC.